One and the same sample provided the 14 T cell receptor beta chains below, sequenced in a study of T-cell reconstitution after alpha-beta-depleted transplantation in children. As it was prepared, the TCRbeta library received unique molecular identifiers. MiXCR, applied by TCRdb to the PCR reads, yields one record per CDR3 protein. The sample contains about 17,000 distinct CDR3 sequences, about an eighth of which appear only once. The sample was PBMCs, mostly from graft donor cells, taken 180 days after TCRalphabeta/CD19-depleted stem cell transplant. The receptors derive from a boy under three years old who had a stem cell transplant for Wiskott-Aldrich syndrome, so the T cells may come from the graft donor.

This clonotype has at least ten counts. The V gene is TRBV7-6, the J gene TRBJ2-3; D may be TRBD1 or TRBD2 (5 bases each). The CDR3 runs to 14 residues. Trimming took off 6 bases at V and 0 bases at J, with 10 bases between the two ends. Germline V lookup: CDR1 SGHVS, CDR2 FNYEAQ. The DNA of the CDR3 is TGTGCCAGCAGTGGTTGGGGGAGCACAGATACGCAGTATTTT. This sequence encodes CASSGWGSTDTQYF.

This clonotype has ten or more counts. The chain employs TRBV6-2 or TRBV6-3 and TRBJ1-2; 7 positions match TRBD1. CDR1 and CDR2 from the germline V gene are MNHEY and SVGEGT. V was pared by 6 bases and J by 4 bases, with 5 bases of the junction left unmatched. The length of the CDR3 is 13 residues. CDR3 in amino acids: CASRVTGSYGYTF. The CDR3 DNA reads TGTGCCAGCAGAGTGACAGGGAGCTATGGCTACACCTTC.

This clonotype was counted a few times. The chain's CDR3 is CASTFSGNTIYF. As DNA, the CDR3 is TGTGCCAGCACGTTCAGCGGAAACACCATATATTTT. The rearrangement links TRBV28 to TRBJ1-3, with D hard to call. Germline V CDR1 and CDR2: MDHEN, SYDVKM. Trimming left V 7 bases short and J 4 bases short, with 8 bases between. The CDR3 contains 12 residues.

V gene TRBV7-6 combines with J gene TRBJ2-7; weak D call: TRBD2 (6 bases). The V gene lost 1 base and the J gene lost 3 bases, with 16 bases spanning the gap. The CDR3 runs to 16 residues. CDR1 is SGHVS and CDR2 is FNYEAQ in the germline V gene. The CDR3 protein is CASSLGWTGVYYEQYF. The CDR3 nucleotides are TGTGCCAGCAGCTTAGGGTGGACGGGGGTCTACTACGAGCAGTACTTC.

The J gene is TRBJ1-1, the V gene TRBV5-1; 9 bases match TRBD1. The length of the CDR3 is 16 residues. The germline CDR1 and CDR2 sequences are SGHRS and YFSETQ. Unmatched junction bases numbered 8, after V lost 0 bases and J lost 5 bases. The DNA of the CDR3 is TGCGCCAGCAGCTTGGGAGGGTGGACAGGGGAAACTGAAGCTTTCTTT. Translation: CASSLGGWTGETEAFF. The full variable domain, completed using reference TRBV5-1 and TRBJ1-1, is KAGVTQTPRYLIKTRGQQVTLSCSPISGHRSVSWYQQTPGQGLQFLFEYFSETQRNKGNFPGRFSGRQFSNSRSEMNVSTLELGDSALYLCASSLGGWTGETEAFFGQGTRLTVV.

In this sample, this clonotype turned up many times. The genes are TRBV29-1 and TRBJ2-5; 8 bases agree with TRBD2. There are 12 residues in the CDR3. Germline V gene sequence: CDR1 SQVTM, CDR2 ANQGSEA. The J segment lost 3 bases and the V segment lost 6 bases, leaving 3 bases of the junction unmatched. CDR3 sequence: CSVLGLEETQYF. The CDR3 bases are TGCAGCGTCCTGGGACTAGAAGAGACCCAGTACTTC.

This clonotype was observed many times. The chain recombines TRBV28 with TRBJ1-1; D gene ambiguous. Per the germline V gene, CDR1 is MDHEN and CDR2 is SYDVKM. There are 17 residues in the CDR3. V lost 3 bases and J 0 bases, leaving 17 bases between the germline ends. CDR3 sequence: CASSFQAVVPLNTEAFF. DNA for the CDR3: TGTGCCAGCAGTTTTCAGGCCGTTGTGCCTTTGAACACTGAAGCTTTCTTT.

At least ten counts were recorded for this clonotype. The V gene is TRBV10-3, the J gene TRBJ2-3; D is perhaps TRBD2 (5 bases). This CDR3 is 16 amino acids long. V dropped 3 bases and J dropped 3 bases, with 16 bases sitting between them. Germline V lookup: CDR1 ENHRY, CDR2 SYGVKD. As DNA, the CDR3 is TGTGCCATCAGTGATGTCCTAGCTGAATTGACAGATACGCAGTATTTT. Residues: CAISDVLAELTDTQYF.

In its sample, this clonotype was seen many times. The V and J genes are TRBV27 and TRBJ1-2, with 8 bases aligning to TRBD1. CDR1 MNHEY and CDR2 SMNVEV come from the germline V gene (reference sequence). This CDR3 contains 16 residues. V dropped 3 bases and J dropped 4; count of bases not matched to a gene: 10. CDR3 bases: TGTGCCAGCAGTTTTACGACCGGGACAGGATCCTATGGCTACACCTTC. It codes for CASSFTTGTGSYGYTF.

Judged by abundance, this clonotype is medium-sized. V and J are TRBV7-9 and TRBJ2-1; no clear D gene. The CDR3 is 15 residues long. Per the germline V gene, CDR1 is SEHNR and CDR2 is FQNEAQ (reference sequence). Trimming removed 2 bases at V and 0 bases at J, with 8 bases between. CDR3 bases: TGTGCCAGCAGCTTAAAGTCGAACTCCTACAATGAGCAGTTCTTC. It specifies CASSLKSNSYNEQFF.

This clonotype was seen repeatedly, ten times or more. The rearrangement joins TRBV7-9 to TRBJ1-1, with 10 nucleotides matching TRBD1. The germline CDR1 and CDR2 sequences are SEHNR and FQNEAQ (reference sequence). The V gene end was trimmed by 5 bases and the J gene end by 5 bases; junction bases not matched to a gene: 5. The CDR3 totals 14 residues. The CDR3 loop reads CASSARDRGTEAFF. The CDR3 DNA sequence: TGTGCCAGCAGCGCCCGGGACAGGGGAACTGAAGCTTTCTTT.

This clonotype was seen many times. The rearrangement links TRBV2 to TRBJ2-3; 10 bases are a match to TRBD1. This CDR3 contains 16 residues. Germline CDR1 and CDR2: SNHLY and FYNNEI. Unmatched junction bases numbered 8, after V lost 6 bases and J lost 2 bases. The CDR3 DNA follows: TGTGCCAGCAGCCTCGCCGGGACAGGGGCCACAGATACGCAGTATTTT. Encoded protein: CASSLAGTGATDTQYF.

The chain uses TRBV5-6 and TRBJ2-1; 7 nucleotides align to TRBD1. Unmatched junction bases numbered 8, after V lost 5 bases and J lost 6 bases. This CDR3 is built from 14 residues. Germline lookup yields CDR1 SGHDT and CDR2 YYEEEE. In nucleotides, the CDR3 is TGTGCCAGCAGGATGACAGGGAGCGGCAATGAGCAGTTCTTC. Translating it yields CASRMTGSGNEQFF.

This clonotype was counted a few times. CDR3 sequence reads: CSALFRTGWYSPLHF. The CDR3 bases are TGCAGTGCCCTTTTCCGGACAGGGTGGTATTCACCCCTCCACTTT. The chain recombines TRBV20-1 with TRBJ1-6; 8 bases align to TRBD1. The CDR3 runs to 15 residues. V dropped 6 bases and J dropped 8; count of bases not matched to a gene: 12. Germline V gives CDR1 DFQATT, CDR2 SNEGSKA (reference sequence).